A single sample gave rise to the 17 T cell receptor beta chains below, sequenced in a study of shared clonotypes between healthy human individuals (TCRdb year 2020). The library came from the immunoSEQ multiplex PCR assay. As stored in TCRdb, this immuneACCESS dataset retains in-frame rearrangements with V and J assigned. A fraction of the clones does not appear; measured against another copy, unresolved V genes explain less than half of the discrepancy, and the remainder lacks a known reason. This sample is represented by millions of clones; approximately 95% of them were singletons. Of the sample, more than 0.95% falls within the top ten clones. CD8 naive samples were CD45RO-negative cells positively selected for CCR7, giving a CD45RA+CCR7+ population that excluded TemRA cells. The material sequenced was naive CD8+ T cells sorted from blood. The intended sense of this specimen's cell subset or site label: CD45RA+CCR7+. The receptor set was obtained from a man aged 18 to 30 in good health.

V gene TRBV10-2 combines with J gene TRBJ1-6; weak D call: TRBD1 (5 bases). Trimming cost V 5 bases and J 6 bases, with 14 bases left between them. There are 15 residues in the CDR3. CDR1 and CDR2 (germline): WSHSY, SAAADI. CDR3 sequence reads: CASSSSGITNSPLHF. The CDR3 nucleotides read TGCGCCAGCAGTTCCTCAGGGATAACTAATTCACCCCTCCACTTT.

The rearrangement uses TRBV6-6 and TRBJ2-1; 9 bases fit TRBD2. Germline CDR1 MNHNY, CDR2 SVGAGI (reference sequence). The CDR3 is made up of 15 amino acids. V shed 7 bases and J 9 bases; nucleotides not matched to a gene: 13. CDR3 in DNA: TGTGCCAGCAACCAAGGAATAGCGGGGGATGGTGAGCAGTTCTTC. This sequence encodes CASNQGIAGDGEQFF.

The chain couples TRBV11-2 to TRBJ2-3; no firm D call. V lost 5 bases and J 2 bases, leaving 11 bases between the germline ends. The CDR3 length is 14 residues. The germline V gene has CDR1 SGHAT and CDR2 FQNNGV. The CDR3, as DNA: TGTGCCAGCAGCCAGCTTACCTTCACAGATACGCAGTATTTT. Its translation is CASSQLTFTDTQYF.

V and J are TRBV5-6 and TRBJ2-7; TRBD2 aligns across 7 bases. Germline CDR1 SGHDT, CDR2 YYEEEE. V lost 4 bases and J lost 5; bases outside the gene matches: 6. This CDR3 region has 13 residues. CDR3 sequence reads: CASSAGLEDEQYF. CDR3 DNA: TGTGCCAGCAGCGCAGGACTAGAGGACGAGCAGTACTTC.

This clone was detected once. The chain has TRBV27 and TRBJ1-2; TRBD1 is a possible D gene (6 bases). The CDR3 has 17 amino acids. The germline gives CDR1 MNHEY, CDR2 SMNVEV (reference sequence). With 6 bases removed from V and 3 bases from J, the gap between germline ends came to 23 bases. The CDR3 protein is CASSPFTAGTTDYGYTF. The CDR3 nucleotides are TGTGCCAGCAGCCCGTTTACCGCGGGGACAACGGACTATGGCTACACCTTC.

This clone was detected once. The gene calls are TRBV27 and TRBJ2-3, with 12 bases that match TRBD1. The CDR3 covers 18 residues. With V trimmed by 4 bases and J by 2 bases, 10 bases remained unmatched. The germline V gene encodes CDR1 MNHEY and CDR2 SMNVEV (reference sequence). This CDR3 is CASSSEPGQGAITDTQYF. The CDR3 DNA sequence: TGTGCCAGCAGTTCCGAACCGGGACAGGGGGCGATCACAGATACGCAGTATTTT.

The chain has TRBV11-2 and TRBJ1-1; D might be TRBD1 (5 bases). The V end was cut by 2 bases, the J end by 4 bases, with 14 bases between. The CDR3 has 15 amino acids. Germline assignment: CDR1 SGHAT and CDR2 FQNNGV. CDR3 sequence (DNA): TGTGCCAGCAGCTTATTACGGGGCGCCGGCACTGAAGCTTTCTTT. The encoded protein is CASSLLRGAGTEAFF.

CDR3 region: CASSSRDSGVYNEQFF. CDR3 DNA sequence: TGTGCCAGCAGCTCCCGGGATAGCGGGGTCTACAATGAGCAGTTCTTC. The chain joins TRBV11-2 to TRBJ2-1, with TRBD2 matching 8 bases. V was pared by 4 bases and J by 3 bases, with 8 bases of the junction left unmatched. From germline, CDR1 is SGHAT and CDR2 FQNNGV. The CDR3 totals 16 residues.

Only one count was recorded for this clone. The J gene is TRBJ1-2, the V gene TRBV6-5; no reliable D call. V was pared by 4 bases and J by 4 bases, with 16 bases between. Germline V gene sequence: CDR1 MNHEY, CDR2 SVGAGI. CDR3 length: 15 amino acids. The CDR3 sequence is CASSFDEPGTYGYTF. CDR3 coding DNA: TGTGCCAGCAGTTTCGACGAACCTGGAACCTATGGCTACACCTTC.

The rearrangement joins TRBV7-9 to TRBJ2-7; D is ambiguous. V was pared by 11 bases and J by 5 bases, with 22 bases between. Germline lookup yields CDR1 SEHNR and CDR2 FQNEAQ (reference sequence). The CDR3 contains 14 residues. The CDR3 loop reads CAGGSSHISNEQYF. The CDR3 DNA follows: TGTGCCGGCGGATCCTCCCATATCAGTAACGAGCAGTACTTC.

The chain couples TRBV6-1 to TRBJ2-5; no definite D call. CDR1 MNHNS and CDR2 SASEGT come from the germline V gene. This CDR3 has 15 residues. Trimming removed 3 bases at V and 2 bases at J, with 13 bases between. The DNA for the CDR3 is TGTGCCAGCAGTGACCCCCCTAGGAGTCAAGAGACCCAGTACTTC. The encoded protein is CASSDPPRSQETQYF.

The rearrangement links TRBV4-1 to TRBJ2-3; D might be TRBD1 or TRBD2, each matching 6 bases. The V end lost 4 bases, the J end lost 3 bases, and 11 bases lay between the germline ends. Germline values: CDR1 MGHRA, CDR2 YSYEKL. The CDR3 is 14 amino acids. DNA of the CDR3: TGCGCCAGCAGCCTGGAGGGGGAGACAGATACGCAGTATTTT. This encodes CASSLEGETDTQYF.

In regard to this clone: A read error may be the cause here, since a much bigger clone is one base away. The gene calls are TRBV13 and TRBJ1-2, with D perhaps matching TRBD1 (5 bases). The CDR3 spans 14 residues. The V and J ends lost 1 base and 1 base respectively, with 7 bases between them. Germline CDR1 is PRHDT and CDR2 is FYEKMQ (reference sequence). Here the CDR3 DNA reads TGTGCCAGCAGCTTAGAAGGGGATAACTATGGCTACACCTTC. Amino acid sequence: CASSLEGDNYGYTF.

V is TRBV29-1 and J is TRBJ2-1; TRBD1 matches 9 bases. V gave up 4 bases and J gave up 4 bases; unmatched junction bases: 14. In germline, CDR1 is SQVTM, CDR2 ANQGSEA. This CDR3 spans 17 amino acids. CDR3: CSVGGGPGTGIYNEQFF. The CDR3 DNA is TGCAGCGTTGGAGGGGGCCCCGGGACAGGGATATACAATGAGCAGTTCTTC.

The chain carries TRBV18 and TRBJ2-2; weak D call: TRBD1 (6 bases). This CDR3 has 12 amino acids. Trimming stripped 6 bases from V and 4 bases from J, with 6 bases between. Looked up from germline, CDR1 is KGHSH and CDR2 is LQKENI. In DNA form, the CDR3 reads TGTGCCAGCTCGGACAGCACCGGGGAGCTGTTTTTT. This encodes CASSDSTGELFF.

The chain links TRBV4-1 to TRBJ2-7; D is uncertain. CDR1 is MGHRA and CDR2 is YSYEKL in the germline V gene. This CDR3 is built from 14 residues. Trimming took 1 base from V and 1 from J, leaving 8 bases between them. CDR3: CASSQVPSSYEQYF. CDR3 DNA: TGCGCCAGCAGCCAAGTGCCCTCTTCCTACGAGCAGTACTTC.

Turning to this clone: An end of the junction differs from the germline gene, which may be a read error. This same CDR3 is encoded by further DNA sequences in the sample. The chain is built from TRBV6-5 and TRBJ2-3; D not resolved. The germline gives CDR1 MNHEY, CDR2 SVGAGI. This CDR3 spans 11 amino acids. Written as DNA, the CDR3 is TGTGCCAGCGGTTACACAGATACGCAGTATTTT. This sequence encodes CASGYTDTQYF.